This entry describes one TCR beta chain. Which antigen it targets is not known. No base quality information exists; no much larger clone differs at one position. The CDR3 sequence holds 17 residues, the cysteine and phenylalanine included. CDR3 DNA is the only sequence kept; it has 51 bases, read in frame from the first base. CDR1 and CDR2 (SEHNR, FQNEAQ) derive from the germline V gene (reference sequence). Here V drops 5 bases and J drops 9 bases, and the junction holds 10 bases not matched to any gene. The data were obtained in a study of post-analysis software for immune sequencing data (dated by TCRdb to 2013 to 2016). Broadly, across the study: Relapsing-remitting, secondary progressive and progressive-relapsing multiple sclerosis were recorded as disease courses, and subtype annotation was lacking for some patients. The patient repertoires were compared against 11 previously published healthy control repertoires obtained from donors aged roughly 6 to 25 years. A subset of samples was prepared in parallel using single-end sample barcoding, then pooled and co-amplified after Illumina adapter ligation.

Study-level results and caveats: Significantly higher frequencies in patients than in controls were found for about 5 TRBV segments, including TRBV5-6, TRBV5-1 and TRBV20-1. The multiple sclerosis patient group was slightly younger than the control group. When samples were clustered directly using the F measure, samples prepared in the same batch co-clustered strongly, which prompted a batch-effect correction. Compared with controls, multiple sclerosis patients had significantly lower normalized Chao1 diversity, a finding suggesting substantial peripheral T-cell clonal expansion.

Receptor amplification or capture employed PCR. Data came from an Illumina HiSeq 2500. To reduce PCR and sequencing biases, unique molecular identifiers were incorporated into the TCR beta cDNA libraries. Per 1 to 10 million input T cells, approximately 500,000 cDNA molecules were obtained, such that each molecule approximated one T cell. The patient libraries were prepared and sequenced with the same protocol used for the earlier healthy control dataset. Within a given batch, samples were prepared together, multiplexed and sequenced on the same HiSeq lane. For the original study's pipeline: MIGEC was used to process the raw barcoded reads, and molecular identifier groups with only a single read were discarded before consensus assembly and CDR3 extraction. Clonotype tables were post-analysed with VDJtools, normalizing diversity by down-sampling all datasets to the smallest sample size. To correct batch-related cross-sample contamination, repertoire overlap clustering matched CDR3 amino acid sequences but not nucleotide sequences. TCRdb trimmed public reads at Q25 via fastp, called clones via MiXCR and kept in-frame beta chains. Rows matching on CDR3 protein sequence are summarized as one entry with the most common DNA and genes. The authors' filters were not applied to this entry. In this sample the table shows about 770,000 distinct CDR3 sequences, 46% of which occur a single time. The ten largest clonotypes hold approximately 5% of the sample.

To demonstrate the VDJtools post-analysis software, TCR beta repertoires were profiled from the peripheral blood of more than ten young patients with multiple sclerosis. The multiple sclerosis patients were children and adolescents ranging in age from 6 to 15 years. The sequence is built from TRBV7-9 and TRBJ2-1, with 16 bases matching TRBD2. The sample consisted of blood. The TCR sequence derives from a girl aged 10-17 years with multiple sclerosis. The bases read TGTGCCAGCAGCCCTACGGGGACTAGCGGGAGGGGACCTGAGCAGTTCTTC. Translated, this is CASSPTGTSGRGPEQFF.